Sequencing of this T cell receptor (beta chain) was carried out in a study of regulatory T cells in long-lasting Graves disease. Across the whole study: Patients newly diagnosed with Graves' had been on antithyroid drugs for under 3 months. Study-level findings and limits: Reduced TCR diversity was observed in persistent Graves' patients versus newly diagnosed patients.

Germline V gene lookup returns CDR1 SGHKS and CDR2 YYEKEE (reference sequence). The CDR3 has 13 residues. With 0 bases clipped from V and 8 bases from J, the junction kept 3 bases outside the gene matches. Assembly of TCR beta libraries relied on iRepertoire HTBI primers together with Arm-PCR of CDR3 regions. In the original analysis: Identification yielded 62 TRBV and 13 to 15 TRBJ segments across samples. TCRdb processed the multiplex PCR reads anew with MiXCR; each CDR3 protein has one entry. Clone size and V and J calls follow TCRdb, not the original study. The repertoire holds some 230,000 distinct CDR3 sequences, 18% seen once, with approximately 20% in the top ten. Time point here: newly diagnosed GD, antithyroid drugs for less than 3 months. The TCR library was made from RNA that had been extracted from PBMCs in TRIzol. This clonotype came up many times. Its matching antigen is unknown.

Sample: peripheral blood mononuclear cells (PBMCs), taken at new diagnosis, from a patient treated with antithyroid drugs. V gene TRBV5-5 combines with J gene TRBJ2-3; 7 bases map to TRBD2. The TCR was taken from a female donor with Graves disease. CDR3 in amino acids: CASSLDPGGTQYF. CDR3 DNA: TGTGCCAGCAGCTTGGACCCGGGAGGTACGCAGTATTTT.